This TCR beta chain is drawn from a study of T cells in Graves' hyperthyroidism and ophthalmopathy. What was amplified from RNA transcripts were TCR beta CDR3 regions. Researchers ran a first-round RT-PCR on the TCR CDR3 using the HTBI primer set. TCRdb reanalysed the multiplex PCR reads using MiXCR and keeps one entry per CDR3 protein. The table includes 200,000 to 250,000 distinct CDR3 sequences, almost 25% detected once. This clonotype occurred a few times. Sequencing was carried out using blood. The source is a woman aged 35 to 49 with Graves' ophthalmopathy.

DNA of the CDR3: TGTGCCAGCAGCTTAGTAAGAGGACAGGGAGGGGACACTGAAGCTTTCTTT. As protein: CASSLVRGQGGDTEAFF. The genes are TRBV11-2 and TRBJ1-1; TRBD1 agrees at 8 bases. Trimming cost V 1 base and J 3 bases; bases outside gene matches: 10. The CDR3 contains 17 residues. Germline assignment: CDR1 SGHAT and CDR2 FQNNGV.